These 30 T cell receptor beta chains were sequenced from one sample in a study of blood T cell repertoires in COVID-19. Assay used: immunoSEQ multiplex PCR; TCRdb lists only in-frame clones, some missing. This sample has about 92,000 clones, with approximately 86% found just once. Sequenced sample: peripheral blood. The origin of the receptors is a human donor in a cohort sampled during active COVID-19.

The chain has TRBV2 and TRBJ1-5; tentatively, D is TRBD1 (5 bases). This CDR3 is 14 amino acids long. The V gene's germline CDR1 is SNHLY and CDR2 FYNNEI. V was pared by 4 bases and J by 5 bases, with 12 bases between. The CDR3 DNA follows: TGTGCCAGCAGTGGTAGCAGGGAGGATCAGCCCCAGCATTTT. Its protein product is CASSGSREDQPQHF.

The chain carries TRBV3-1 (or the pseudogene TRBV3-2) and TRBJ2-7; 13 bases align to TRBD2. V shed 4 bases, J shed 5 bases, and the junction held 5 bases outside the gene matches. This CDR3 spans 15 amino acids. CDR1 is LGHDT and CDR2 is YNNKEL in the germline V gene (reference sequence). The CDR3 bases are TGTGCCAGCAGCCTTCTGACTAGCGGGGGGAACGAGCAGTACTTC. Encoded protein: CASSLLTSGGNEQYF.

The chain carries TRBV2 and TRBJ1-6; D perhaps matches TRBD1 (5 bases). The CDR3 has 15 residues. The germline V and J ends were trimmed by 7 bases and 8 bases, with 18 bases remaining between them. Germline V CDR1 and CDR2: SNHLY, FYNNEI. The CDR3 DNA reads as TGTGCCAGCACCTCGACAGACAGTGTGGATTCACCCCTCCACTTT. Residues: CASTSTDSVDSPLHF.

This clone was seen just once. The rearrangement joins TRBV7-3 to TRBJ2-1; 11 bases line up with TRBD2. Germline V gene sequence: CDR1 SGHTA, CDR2 FQGTGA. The junction had 4 bases not matched to a gene; V was cut back by 5 bases and J by 10 bases. CDR3 length equals 13 residues. This CDR3 reads CASSPGLADEQFF. The CDR3 nucleotides read TGTGCCAGCAGCCCGGGACTAGCGGACGAGCAGTTCTTC.

The gene calls are TRBV4-3 and TRBJ2-1; no reliable D call. The CDR3 loop spans 13 amino acids. The ends were cut back, 0 bases at V and 7 bases at J, with 7 bases in the middle. Per germline, CDR1 LGHNA and CDR2 YSLEER. CDR3 region: CASSQDLPNEQFF. For the CDR3, the DNA is TGCGCCAGCAGCCAAGATCTCCCTAATGAGCAGTTCTTC.

The V gene is TRBV7-2, the J gene TRBJ2-3; 9 bases map to TRBD1. The CDR3 is made up of 15 amino acids. The germline gives CDR1 SGHTA, CDR2 FQGNSA. J gave up 4 bases and V 5 bases, and 7 bases lay outside the gene matches. DNA of the CDR3: TGTGCCAGCAGCCCCACGGGACAGGGCGCAGATACGCAGTATTTT. Translating gives CASSPTGQGADTQYF.

The V call is TRBV5-4, the J call TRBJ1-6, with 8 bases aligning to TRBD1. V shed 3 bases, J shed 9 bases, and the junction held 2 bases outside the gene matches. The V gene's germline CDR1 is SGHNT and CDR2 YYREEE (reference sequence). CDR3 length: 13 residues. The CDR3, as DNA: TGTGCCAGCAGCTACAGGGGGAGTTCACCCCTCCACTTT. This codes for CASSYRGSSPLHF.

The chain is built from TRBV27 and TRBJ1-4, with D maybe TRBD1 (6 bases). V gave up 2 bases and J gave up 4 bases, with 11 bases separating them. This CDR3 contains 15 residues. In germline, CDR1 is MNHEY, CDR2 SMNVEV (reference sequence). CDR3 DNA: TGTGCCAGCAGTTTAACACAGGGTTTTAATGAAAAACTGTTTTTT. It is translated as CASSLTQGFNEKLFF.

This chain connects TRBV2 to TRBJ1-4; 8 nucleotides agree with TRBD1. V trimming: 4 bases; J trimming: 8 bases; junction bases outside the gene matches: 6. Germline CDR1 SNHLY, CDR2 FYNNEI. CDR3 length: 14 residues. CDR3: CASSAQGAREKLFF. The DNA for the CDR3 is TGTGCCAGCAGTGCCCAGGGGGCGCGGGAAAAACTGTTTTTT.

V is TRBV3-1 (or the pseudogene TRBV3-2) and J is TRBJ1-1; no firm D call. V was trimmed by 0 bases and J by 0 bases, leaving 5 bases between them. The CDR3 sequence is 14 residues long. CDR1 is LGHDT and CDR2 is YNNKEL in the germline V gene (reference sequence). The CDR3 loop reads CASSQDRMNTEAFF. The CDR3 DNA reads TGTGCCAGCAGCCAAGACAGGATGAACACTGAAGCTTTCTTT.

The J gene is TRBJ2-5, the V gene TRBV29-1, with 8 bases fitting TRBD2. The CDR3 is 12 amino acids. Germline V gene lookup returns CDR1 SQVTM and CDR2 ANQGSEA. Trimming at V came to 2 bases and at J to 4 bases, leaving 0 bases not matched to a gene. The CDR3 loop reads CSVELAGETQYF. The CDR3 DNA reads TGCAGCGTTGAACTAGCGGGAGAGACCCAGTACTTC.

This chain links TRBV7-2 with TRBJ2-1; no reliable D call. CDR3 length equals 14 residues. The germline V and J ends were trimmed by 1 base and 10 bases, with 14 bases remaining between them. CDR1 is SGHTA, CDR2 FQGNSA, per germline. CDR3: CASSLGVRVGEQFF. The CDR3 DNA reads TGTGCCAGCAGCTTAGGTGTGAGAGTCGGGGAGCAGTTCTTC.

This clone was detected once. The V call is TRBV7-9, the J call TRBJ2-1; 9 bases fit TRBD2. The CDR3 is 15 residues long. Germline lookup yields CDR1 SEHNR and CDR2 FQNEAQ (reference sequence). V lost 6 bases to trimming and J lost 0 bases; unmatched junction nucleotides: 3. CDR3 region: CASSHSGSSYNEQFF. CDR3 nucleotides: TGTGCCAGCAGTCATAGCGGGAGCTCCTACAATGAGCAGTTCTTC.

The gene calls are TRBV28 and TRBJ2-2; perhaps TRBD2 as D (6 bases). The CDR3 is made up of 15 amino acids. Germline values: CDR1 MDHEN, CDR2 SYDVKM. With 7 bases removed from V and 5 bases from J, the gap between germline ends came to 17 bases. The CDR3 bases are TGTGCCAGCAAATTGCGGGACTCTCTTACCGGGGAGCTGTTTTTT. Its translation is CASKLRDSLTGELFF.

The V gene is TRBV5-1, the J gene TRBJ2-7; TRBD2 agrees at 7 bases. Germline V gene lookup returns CDR1 SGHRS and CDR2 YFSETQ. Trimming cost V 4 bases and J 5 bases; bases outside gene matches: 6. The CDR3 has 13 amino acids. CDR3 in DNA: TGCGCCAGCAGCCGGGGAGGGGTTGACGAGCAGTACTTC. Translation gives CASSRGGVDEQYF.

This clone was detected a few times. The rearrangement joins TRBV7-9 to TRBJ2-1, with 7 bases that match TRBD1. This CDR3 comprises 14 residues. J was trimmed by 5 bases and V by 1 base; bases with no gene match: 2. Germline V CDR1 and CDR2: SEHNR, FQNEAQ (reference sequence). Here the CDR3 DNA reads TGTGCCAGCAGCTTAGGGGACAGCCACAATGAGCAGTTCTTC. Translation: CASSLGDSHNEQFF.

The chain couples TRBV29-1 to TRBJ2-7, with TRBD2 matching over 13 bases. Per germline, CDR1 SQVTM and CDR2 ANQGSEA. CDR3 length: 15 residues. Trimming at V came to 1 base and at J to 2 bases, leaving 2 bases not matched to a gene. The CDR3 protein is CSVEGLAGGPYEQYF. The DNA for the CDR3 is TGCAGCGTTGAAGGACTAGCGGGAGGTCCCTACGAGCAGTACTTC.

The chain recombines TRBV7-3 with TRBJ2-1, with 8 nucleotides matching TRBD2. Per the germline V gene, CDR1 is SGHTA and CDR2 is FQGTGA. CDR3 length: 15 amino acids. V dropped 6 bases and J dropped 6; count of bases not matched to a gene: 10. As DNA, the CDR3 is TGTGCCAGCAGGATCGGGCTAGCGGGCTCCAATGAGCAGTTCTTC. Its translation: CASRIGLAGSNEQFF.

The chain joins TRBV13 to TRBJ2-1; weak D call: TRBD1 (6 bases). The CDR3 loop spans 15 amino acids. Trimming shortened V by 5 bases and J by 1 base, and 12 bases separated the two germline ends. Germline V gene sequence: CDR1 PRHDT, CDR2 FYEKMQ (reference sequence). CDR3 sequence reads: CASSAEGESYNEQFF. The CDR3 bases are TGTGCCAGCAGCGCAGAGGGGGAGTCCTACAATGAGCAGTTCTTC.

The chain recombines TRBV5-1 with TRBJ2-7, with D maybe TRBD2 (6 bases). Germline V CDR1 and CDR2: SGHRS, YFSETQ. CDR3 length equals 17 residues. V lost 3 bases, J lost 4 bases, and 23 bases lay in between. The CDR3, as DNA: TGCGCCAGCAGCTCCCCTCGCGAGGGAGGCGCGACGTACGAGCAGTACTTC. Translating gives CASSSPREGGATYEQYF. The entire variable domain, with the rest obtained from reference TRBV5-1 and TRBJ2-7, is as follows: KAGVTQTPRYLIKTRGQQVTLSCSPISGHRSVSWYQQTPGQGLQFLFEYFSETQRNKGNFPGRFSGRQFSNSRSEMNVSTLELGDSALYLCASSSPREGGATYEQYFGPGTRLTVT.

The chain employs TRBV5-1 and TRBJ2-7; 8 bases fit TRBD1. The CDR3 totals 12 residues. The germline CDR1 and CDR2 sequences are SGHRS and YFSETQ. V shed 3 bases, J shed 6 bases, and the junction held 2 bases outside the gene matches. Here the CDR3 DNA reads TGCGCCAGCAGCTACGGACAGGGCGAGCAGTACTTC. This translates into CASSYGQGEQYF. Full variable domain (remainder filled in from reference TRBV5-1 and TRBJ2-7): KAGVTQTPRYLIKTRGQQVTLSCSPISGHRSVSWYQQTPGQGLQFLFEYFSETQRNKGNFPGRFSGRQFSNSRSEMNVSTLELGDSALYLCASSYGQGEQYFGPGTRLTVT.

A few counts support this clone. The J gene is TRBJ2-2, the V gene TRBV30; possible D gene TRBD1, 5 bases. The CDR3 is made up of 13 amino acids. Germline V CDR1 and CDR2: GTSNPN, SVGIG (reference sequence). The V gene lost 2 bases and the J gene lost 1 base, with 5 bases spanning the gap. The CDR3 DNA is TGTGCCTGGAGTCAGGGGAACACCGGGGAGCTGTTTTTT. Its translation is CAWSQGNTGELFF.

The chain employs TRBV6-2 or TRBV6-3 and TRBJ2-5; possible D gene TRBD2, 6 bases. This CDR3 is built from 14 residues. Trimming pared 2 bases from V and 5 bases from J, leaving 12 bases between. CDR1 and CDR2 from the germline V gene are MNHEY and SVGEGT. This CDR3 is CASSYGGIVETQYF. The CDR3 bases are TGTGCCAGCAGTTACGGAGGGATAGTGGAGACCCAGTACTTC.

This clone appeared once. The rearrangement joins TRBV19 to TRBJ2-3; 9 bases match TRBD1. Germline loops: CDR1 LNHDA, CDR2 SQIVND (reference sequence). This CDR3 is built from 16 residues. The junction had 8 bases not matched to a gene; V was cut back by 4 bases and J by 3 bases. CDR3 amino acids: CASSTPDRGYTDTQYF. CDR3 bases: TGTGCCAGTAGTACCCCGGACAGGGGATATACAGATACGCAGTATTTT.

The chain joins TRBV4-1 to TRBJ2-3; 8 bases are shared with TRBD2. The CDR3 totals 17 residues. V lost 1 base, J lost 2 bases, and 8 bases stayed unmatched. Germline V gives CDR1 MGHRA, CDR2 YSYEKL. CDR3 residues: CASSQGTIAGYTDTQYF. The CDR3 coding sequence is TGCGCCAGCAGCCAAGGGACTATAGCGGGATACACAGATACGCAGTATTTT.

The chain recombines TRBV28 with TRBJ1-1; D call uncertain. The CDR3 totals 14 residues. Germline loops: CDR1 MDHEN, CDR2 SYDVKM. Trimming left V 7 bases short and J 3 bases short, with 15 bases between. CDR3 sequence reads: CASKLSGDHTEAFF. CDR3 in DNA: TGTGCCAGCAAGCTGTCCGGGGATCACACTGAAGCTTTCTTT.

The chain employs TRBV6-5 and TRBJ2-6; no definite D call. Germline lookup yields CDR1 MNHEY and CDR2 SVGAGI. Trimming shortened V by 2 bases and J by 0 bases, and 5 bases separated the two germline ends. This CDR3 is built from 15 residues. The CDR3 nucleotides read TGTGCCAGCAGTTACGCAGACTCTGGGGCCAACGTCCTGACTTTC. Residues: CASSYADSGANVLTF.

This clone has a handful of counts. In nucleotides, the CDR3 is TGTGCCAGCAGCTTGGCTATTAGCTCCTACGAGCAGTACTTC. It translates to CASSLAISSYEQYF. This chain joins TRBV5-6 and TRBJ2-7, with no clear D. Germline-derived CDR1 and CDR2 are SGHDT and YYEEEE. Trimming stripped 0 bases from V and 0 bases from J, with 7 bases between. The CDR3 runs to 14 residues.

J is TRBJ2-7 and V is TRBV5-5; D might be TRBD1 (5 bases). The CDR3 totals 14 residues. Trimming cost V 0 bases and J 3 bases, with 10 bases left between them. Germline CDR1 SGHKS, CDR2 YYEKEE (reference sequence). CDR3 sequence (DNA): TGTGCCAGCAGCTTGGTTGGCAGGGACTACGAGCAGTACTTC. Protein: CASSLVGRDYEQYF.

The rearrangement joins TRBV28 to TRBJ2-3; TRBD2 might be the D (5 bases). Deletions cut 3 bases from V and 0 bases from J, with 10 bases between. The CDR3 covers 15 residues. Germline loops: CDR1 MDHEN, CDR2 SYDVKM. CDR3 sequence reads: CASSLWTLSTDTQYF. CDR3 coding DNA: TGTGCCAGCAGTTTGTGGACTTTAAGCACAGATACGCAGTATTTT.